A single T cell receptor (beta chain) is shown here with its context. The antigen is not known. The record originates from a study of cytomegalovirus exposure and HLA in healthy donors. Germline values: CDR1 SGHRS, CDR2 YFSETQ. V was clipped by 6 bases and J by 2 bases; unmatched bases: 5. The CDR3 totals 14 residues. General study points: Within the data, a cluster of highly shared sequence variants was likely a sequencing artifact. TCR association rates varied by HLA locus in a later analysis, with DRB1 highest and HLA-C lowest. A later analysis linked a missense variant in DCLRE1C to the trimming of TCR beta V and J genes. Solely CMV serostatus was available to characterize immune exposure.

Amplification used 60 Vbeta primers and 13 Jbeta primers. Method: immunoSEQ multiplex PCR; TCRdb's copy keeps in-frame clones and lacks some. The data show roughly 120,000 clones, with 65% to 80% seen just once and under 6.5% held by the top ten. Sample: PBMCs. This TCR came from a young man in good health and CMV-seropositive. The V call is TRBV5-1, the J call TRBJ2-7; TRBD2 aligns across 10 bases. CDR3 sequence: CASNTSGNPYEQYF. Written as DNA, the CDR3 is TGCGCCAGCAACACTAGCGGGAACCCCTACGAGCAGTACTTC.